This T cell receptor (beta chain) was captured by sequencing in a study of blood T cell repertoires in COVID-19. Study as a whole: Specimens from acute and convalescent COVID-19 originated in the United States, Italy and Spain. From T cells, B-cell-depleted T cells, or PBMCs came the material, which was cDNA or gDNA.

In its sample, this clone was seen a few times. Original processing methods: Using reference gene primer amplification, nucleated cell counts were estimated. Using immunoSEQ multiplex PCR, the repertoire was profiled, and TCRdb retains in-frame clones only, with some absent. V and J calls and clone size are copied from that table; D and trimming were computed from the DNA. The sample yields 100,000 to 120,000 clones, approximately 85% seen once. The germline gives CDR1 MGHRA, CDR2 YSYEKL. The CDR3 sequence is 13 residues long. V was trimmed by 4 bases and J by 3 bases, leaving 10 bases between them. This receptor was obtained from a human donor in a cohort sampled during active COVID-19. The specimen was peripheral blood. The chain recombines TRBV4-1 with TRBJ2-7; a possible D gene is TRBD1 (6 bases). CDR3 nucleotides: TGCGCCAGCAGCCCGGACAGATACTACGAGCAGTACTTC. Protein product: CASSPDRYYEQYF.